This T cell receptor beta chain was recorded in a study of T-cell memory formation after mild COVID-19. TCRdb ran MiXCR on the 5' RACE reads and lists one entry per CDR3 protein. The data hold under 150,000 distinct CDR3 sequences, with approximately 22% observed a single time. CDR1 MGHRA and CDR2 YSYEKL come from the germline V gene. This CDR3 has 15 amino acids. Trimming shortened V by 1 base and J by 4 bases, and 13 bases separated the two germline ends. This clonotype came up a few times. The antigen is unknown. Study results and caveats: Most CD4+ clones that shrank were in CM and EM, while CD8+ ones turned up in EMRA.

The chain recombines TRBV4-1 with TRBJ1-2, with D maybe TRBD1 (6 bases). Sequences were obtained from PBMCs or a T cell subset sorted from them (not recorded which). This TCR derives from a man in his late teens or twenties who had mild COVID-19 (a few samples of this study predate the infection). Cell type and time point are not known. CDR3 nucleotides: TGCGCCAGCAGCCAAGGGATACAGGGATCCTATGGCTACACCTTC. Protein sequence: CASSQGIQGSYGYTF.